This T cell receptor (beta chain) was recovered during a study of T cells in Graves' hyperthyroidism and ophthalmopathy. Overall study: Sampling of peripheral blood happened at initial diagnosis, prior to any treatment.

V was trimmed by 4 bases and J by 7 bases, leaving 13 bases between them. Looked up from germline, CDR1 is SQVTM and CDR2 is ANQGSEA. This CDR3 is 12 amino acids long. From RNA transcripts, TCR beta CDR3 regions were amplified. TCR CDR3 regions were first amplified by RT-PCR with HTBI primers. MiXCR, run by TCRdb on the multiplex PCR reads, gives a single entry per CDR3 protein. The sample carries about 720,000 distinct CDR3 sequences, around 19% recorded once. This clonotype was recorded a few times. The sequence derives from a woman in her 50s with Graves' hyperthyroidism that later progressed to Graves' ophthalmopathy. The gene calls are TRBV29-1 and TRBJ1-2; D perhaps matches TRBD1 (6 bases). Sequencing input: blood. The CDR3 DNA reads TGCAGCGTTGTCCCAGGGGTACTTGGCTACACCTTC. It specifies CSVVPGVLGYTF.